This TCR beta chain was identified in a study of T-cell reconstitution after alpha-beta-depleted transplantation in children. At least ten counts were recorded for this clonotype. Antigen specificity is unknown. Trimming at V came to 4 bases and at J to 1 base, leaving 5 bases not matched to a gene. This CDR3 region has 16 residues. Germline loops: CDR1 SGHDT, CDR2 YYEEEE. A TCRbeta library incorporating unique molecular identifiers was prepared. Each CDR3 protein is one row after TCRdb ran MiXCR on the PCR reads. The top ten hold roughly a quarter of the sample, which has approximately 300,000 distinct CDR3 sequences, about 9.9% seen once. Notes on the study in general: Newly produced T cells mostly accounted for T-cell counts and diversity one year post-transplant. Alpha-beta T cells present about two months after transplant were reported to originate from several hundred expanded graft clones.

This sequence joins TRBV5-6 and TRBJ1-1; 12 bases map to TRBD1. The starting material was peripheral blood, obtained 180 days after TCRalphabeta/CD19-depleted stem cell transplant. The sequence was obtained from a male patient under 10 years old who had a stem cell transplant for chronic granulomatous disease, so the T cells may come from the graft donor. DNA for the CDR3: TGTGCCAGCAGCAGGGGACAGGGGGCCTGGAACACTGAAGCTTTCTTT. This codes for CASSRGQGAWNTEAFF. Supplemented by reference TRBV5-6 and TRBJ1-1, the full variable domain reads DAGVTQSPTHLIKTRGQQVTLRCSPKSGHDTVSWYQQALGQGPQFIFQYYEEEERQRGNFPDRFSGHQFPNYSSELNVNALLLGDSALYLCASSRGQGAWNTEAFFGQGTRLTVV.